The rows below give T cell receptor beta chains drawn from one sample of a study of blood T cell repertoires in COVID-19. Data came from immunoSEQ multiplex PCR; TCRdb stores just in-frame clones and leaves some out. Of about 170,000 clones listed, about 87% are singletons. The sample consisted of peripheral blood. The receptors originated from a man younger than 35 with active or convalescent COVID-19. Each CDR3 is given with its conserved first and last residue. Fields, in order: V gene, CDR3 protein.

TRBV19,CASSMGGTHQETQYF
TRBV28,CAGRGLDQGANNSPLHF
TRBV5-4,CASSKGQGNSPLHF
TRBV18,CASSPSAERGGYTF
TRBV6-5,CASSYSDNYGYTF
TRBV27,CASSLSAGGLYEQYF
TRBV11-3,CASSRGGVIYEQYF
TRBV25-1,CASSEQASGEQFF
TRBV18,CASSAGTVYGYTF
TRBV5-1,CASSLTPQETQYF
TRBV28,CASSWDISGNTIYF
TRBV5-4,CASSTGTRNTGELFF
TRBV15,CATSRVGAGLTNEKLFF
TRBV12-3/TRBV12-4,CASSPEGDEKLFF
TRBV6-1,CASSGDQGLWGNTGELFF
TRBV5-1,CASGSGQGITNEKLFF
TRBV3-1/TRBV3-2,CASSQDWGQGGYEQYF
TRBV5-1,CASSSPPGQGRNTEAFF
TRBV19,CASSNQNSGANVLTF
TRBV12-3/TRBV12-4,CASPKEVGAEAFF
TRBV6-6,CASREGQGNTEAFF
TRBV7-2,CASSSSGTSGGDEQFF
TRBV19,CASKTRGVYGYTF
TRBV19,CASREELYSNQPQHF
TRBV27,CASSLSHRDTEAFF
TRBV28,CASIPRRDRKYEQYF
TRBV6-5,CASSYSWEGNYGYTF
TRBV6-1,CASSEDRFSTDTQYF
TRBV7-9,CASSIRGSGDEKLFF
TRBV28,CASSSTRDRTTSNPNEPLYGYTF
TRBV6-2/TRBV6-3,CASSYNFKRESSYEQYF
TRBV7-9,CASSLAPREGLQYF
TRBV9,CASSVGSSGNTIYF
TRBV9,CASSVSEDYNEQFF
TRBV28,CASSLSVSGANVLTF
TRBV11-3,CASSRGGPDSTNEKLFF
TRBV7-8,CASSADFRDSGLVGYTF
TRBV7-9,CASSLELGGIEQFF
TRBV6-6,CASSPLPGLAGTSYEQYF
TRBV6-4,CASFHGKHRGGFEKLFF
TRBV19,CASSPSGSIPSTDTQYF
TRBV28,CASSSDSPISGANVLTF
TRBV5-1,CASSFLNTGELFF
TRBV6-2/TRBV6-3,CASSYDQGGEQFF
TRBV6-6,CASSYGTVDNSPLHF
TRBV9,CASTPAGLAEGGEQFF
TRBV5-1,CASSQTGPGSNEQFF
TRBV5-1,CASSLGFPPEPNEKLFF
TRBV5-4,CASSKDTSSYEQYF
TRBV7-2,CASSLRPQDNEQFF
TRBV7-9,CASSKVEGTEAFF
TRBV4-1,CASTPSGTPNTDTQYF
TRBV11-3,CASSLDPAGASSTDTQYF
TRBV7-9,CASSTDYGNTIYF
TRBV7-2,CASSFSEGLYEKLFF